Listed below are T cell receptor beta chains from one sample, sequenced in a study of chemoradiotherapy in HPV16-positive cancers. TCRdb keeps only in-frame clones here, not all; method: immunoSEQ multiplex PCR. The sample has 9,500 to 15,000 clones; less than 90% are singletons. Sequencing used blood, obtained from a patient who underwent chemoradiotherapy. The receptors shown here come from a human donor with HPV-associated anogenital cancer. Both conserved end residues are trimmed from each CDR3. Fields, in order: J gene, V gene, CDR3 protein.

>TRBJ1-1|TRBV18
ASSPVVLAGQGETEAF
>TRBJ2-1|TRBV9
ASSVGAQQF
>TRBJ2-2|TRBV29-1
SVGGAVTGELF
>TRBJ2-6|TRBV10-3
AIGRSTGANVLT
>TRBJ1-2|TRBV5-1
ASSLGVAPQDYT
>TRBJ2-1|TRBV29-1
STSGFSSYNEQF
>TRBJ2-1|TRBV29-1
SSTGTSGYNEQF
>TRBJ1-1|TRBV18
ASSPPLGLEAF
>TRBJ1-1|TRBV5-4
ASSWKSGQGNTEAF
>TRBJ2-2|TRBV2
ASSEILGGGWNTGELF
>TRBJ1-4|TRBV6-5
ASTQTPTNEKLF
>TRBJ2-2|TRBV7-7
ASSLIRNTGELF
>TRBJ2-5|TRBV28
ASSLLRDFRGETQY
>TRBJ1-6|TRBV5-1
ASSLSGTGGRDSPLH
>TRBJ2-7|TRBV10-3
AISEGYEQY
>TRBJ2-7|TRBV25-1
ASTTTFAREQY
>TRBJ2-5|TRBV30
AWTSGLQETQY
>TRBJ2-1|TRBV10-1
ASSPAEGANGNEQF
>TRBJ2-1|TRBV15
ATSRDYGSSYNEQF
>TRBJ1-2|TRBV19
ASSTTQGGGYT
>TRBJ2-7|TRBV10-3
AISESNRVYEQY
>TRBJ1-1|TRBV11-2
ASSANGGGAEAF
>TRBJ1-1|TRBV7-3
ASSLRGGGLNTEAF
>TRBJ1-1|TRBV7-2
ASSLAGGIMNTEAF
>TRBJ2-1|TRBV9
ASSAEGQGLNEQF
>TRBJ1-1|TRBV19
ASSIGAHMNTEAF
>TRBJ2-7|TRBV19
ASSPQGASEQY
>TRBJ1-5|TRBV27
ASSTPGGNQPQH
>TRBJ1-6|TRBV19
ASSPGQLNSPLH
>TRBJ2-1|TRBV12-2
ASRQNREGAARWRAANEQF
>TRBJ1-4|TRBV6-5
ASSSSTGMAEKLF
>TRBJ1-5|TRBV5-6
ASTSAWEHQPQH
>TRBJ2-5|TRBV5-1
ASSSQETQY
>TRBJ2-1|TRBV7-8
ASSFFDEQF
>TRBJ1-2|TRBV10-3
AIRGQGALGYT
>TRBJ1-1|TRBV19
ASSIFEGLTEAF
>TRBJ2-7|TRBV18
ASSPRVYEQY
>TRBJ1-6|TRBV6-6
ASSYGQGSPLH
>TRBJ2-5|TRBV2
ASQRGRGVVETQY
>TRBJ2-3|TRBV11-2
ASSLVVGRTDTQY
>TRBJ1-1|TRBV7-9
ASSFSGGKGTEAF
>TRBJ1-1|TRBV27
ASSFGWNTEAF
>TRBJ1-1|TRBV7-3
ASSLTSDTPNTEAF
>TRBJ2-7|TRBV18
ASSPQTGVLSYEQY
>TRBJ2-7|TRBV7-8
ASSRSGRSYEQY
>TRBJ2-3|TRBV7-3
ASGKQGSTDTQY
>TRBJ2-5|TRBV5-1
ASSLVSVQQETQY
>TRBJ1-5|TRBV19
ASSIITGARQPQH
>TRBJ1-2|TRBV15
ATSRDPANYGYT
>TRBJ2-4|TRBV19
ASSIPGLQAKNIQY
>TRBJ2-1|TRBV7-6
ASSLVRFTPYNEQF